This T cell receptor beta chain was sequenced for a study of cytomegalovirus exposure and HLA in healthy donors. The study's findings and limits: A list of more than 150 TCR beta chains associated with cytomegalovirus was given. Later work associated approximately 17,000 TCR beta sequences with HLA alleles at 0.05 false discovery rate. The only immune exposure information that was available was CMV serostatus. When a later analysis compared HLA-associated TCR beta chains with equally common others, the HLA-associated chains turned out to be more clonally expanded and to have lower generation probabilities.

The study ran its PCR with 60 Vbeta and 13 Jbeta primers. Clones were read by immunoSEQ multiplex PCR, and TCRdb kept only the in-frame ones, dropping some. The table has about 160,000 clones, around nine tenths seen once. This CDR3 spans 16 amino acids. Germline assignment: CDR1 MDHEN and CDR2 SYDVKM. V lost 3 bases and J lost 6, with 20 bases in between. This clone was counted a single time. The antigen is undetermined. The receptor was isolated from a woman younger than 35 in good health and CMV-seronegative. Material: PBMCs. The chain combines TRBV28 with TRBJ1-2; unclear D gene. CDR3 region: CASSFILWAPQDGYTF. The CDR3 DNA reads as TGTGCCAGCAGTTTTATTTTATGGGCCCCTCAAGATGGCTACACCTTC.